The rows below give T cell receptor beta chains drawn from one sample of a study of cytomegalovirus exposure and HLA in healthy donors. The protocol was immunoSEQ multiplex PCR, while the TCRdb copy is restricted to in-frame clones and leaves out a portion. Counted here are 90,000 or so clones, 82% occurring once; the ten biggest clones make up about 3.4%. The specimen sequenced was PBMCs. The receptors originated from a man aged 30 to 39 in good health and CMV-seropositive. Both conserved end residues are part of each CDR3. D genes are given only for firm matches. Only some rows state a clone size, as once, few, many or a class for expanded clones.

abundance | j_gene | d_gene | v_gene | CDR3aa | CDR3nt
. | TRBJ2-3 | TRBD1 | TRBV6-5 | CASSYSYRGTDTQYF | TGTGCCAGCAGTTACTCGTACAGGGGTACAGATACGCAGTATTTT
few | TRBJ1-1 | . | TRBV5-1 | CASSLGQMNTEAFF | TGCGCCAGCAGCTTGGGACAGATGAACACTGAAGCTTTCTTT
. | TRBJ2-7 | . | TRBV27 | CASSLQGANYEQYF | TGTGCCAGCAGTCTACAGGGAGCCAACTACGAGCAGTACTTC
. | TRBJ2-3 | TRBD1 | TRBV19 | CASSYGPGGGDTQYF | TGTGCCAGTAGCTATGGCCCAGGGGGTGGAGATACGCAGTATTTT
. | TRBJ2-3 | . | TRBV5-6 | CASSLFWATDTQYF | TGTGCCAGCAGCTTGTTCTGGGCGACAGATACGCAGTATTTT
. | TRBJ1-4 | TRBD1 | TRBV10-3 | CAISPGTEFNEKLFF | TGTGCCATCAGTCCCGGGACAGAGTTTAATGAAAAACTGTTTTTT
. | TRBJ2-7 | TRBD2 | TRBV30 | CAWSVVGGPGEQYF | TGTGCCTGGAGTGTAGTGGGAGGGCCAGGCGAGCAGTACTTC
once | TRBJ2-1 | TRBD2 | TRBV12-5 | CASGLGVGREGGKFF | TGTGCTAGTGGTTTAGGGGTCGGGCGGGAGGGCGGAAAGTTCTTC
. | TRBJ2-6 | TRBD1 | TRBV11-3 | CASSLGQGEAGANVLTF | TGTGCCAGCAGCCTCGGACAGGGGGAGGCTGGGGCCAACGTCCTGACTTTC
. | TRBJ2-7 | . | TRBV6-5 | CASRAGPASYEQYF | TGTGCCAGCAGGGCGGGCCCAGCAAGTTACGAGCAGTACTTC
. | TRBJ2-1 | . | TRBV28 | CASSQGSPGVNEQFF | TGTGCCAGCAGCCAGGGGAGCCCTGGGGTCAATGAGCAGTTCTTC
. | TRBJ1-5 | . | TRBV7-9 | CASSPAGGYNQPQHF | TGTGCCAGCAGCCCGGCGGGGGGTTACAATCAGCCCCAGCATTTT
. | TRBJ2-2 | . | TRBV9 | CASSVISGINTGELFF | TGTGCCAGCAGCGTGATTTCGGGAATAAACACCGGGGAGCTGTTTTTT
. | TRBJ2-3 | TRBD2 | TRBV5-8 | CASSVGLAGDSDTQYF | TGTGCCAGCAGCGTAGGACTAGCGGGAGATTCAGATACGCAGTATTTT
few | TRBJ2-7 | TRBD2 | TRBV6-1 | CASRERGRSPEQYF | TGTGCCAGCAGAGAGCGGGGCCGATCCCCCGAGCAGTACTTC
. | TRBJ2-5 | TRBD2 | TRBV7-2 | CASSSGGRVEETQYF | TGTGCCTCCTCCTCGGGCGGGAGGGTTGAAGAGACCCAGTACTTC
. | TRBJ2-1 | TRBD2 | TRBV18 | CASSPDSLAEYNEQFF | TGTGCCAGCTCACCAGATTCTCTAGCGGAGTACAATGAGCAGTTCTTC
. | TRBJ1-1 | . | TRBV28 | CASSFRVVGTEAFF | TGTGCCAGCAGTTTCCGGGTTGTCGGCACTGAAGCTTTCTTT
once | TRBJ2-7 | TRBD1 | TRBV27 | CASSFRDRGGEQYF | TGTGCCAGCAGTTTTCGGGACAGGGGAGGCGAGCAGTACTTC
. | TRBJ2-2 | TRBD1 | TRBV29-1 | CSVEGRGLDTGELFF | TGCAGCGTTGAGGGCAGGGGGCTGGACACCGGGGAGCTGTTTTTT
. | TRBJ2-7 | . | TRBV28 | CASKAGTPPYEQYF | TGTGCCAGCAAGGCGGGTACACCACCCTACGAGCAGTACTTC
. | TRBJ2-5 | TRBD2 | TRBV6-1 | CASSVGGLAAWYQETQYF | TGTGCCAGCAGTGTAGGGGGACTAGCGGCTTGGTACCAAGAGACCCAGTACTTC
. | TRBJ2-7 | TRBD1 | TRBV28 | CASSSGQVSYEQYF | TGTGCCAGCAGTTCGGGACAGGTCTCCTACGAGCAGTACTTC
. | TRBJ2-2 | TRBD1 | TRBV7-2 | CASSSSGGGTGELFF | TGTGCCAGCAGCTCCTCAGGGGGTGGCACCGGGGAGCTGTTTTTT
. | TRBJ2-1 | . | TRBV10-1 | CASSPVGVPNEQFF | TGCGCCAGCAGTCCAGTCGGGGTCCCCAATGAGCAGTTCTTC
. | TRBJ1-1 | . | TRBV5-1 | CASSLEFSRNTEAFF | TGCGCCAGCAGCCTAGAATTCTCCCGCAACACTGAAGCTTTCTTT
. | TRBJ2-7 | . | TRBV30 | CAWSRVPAYEQYF | TGTGCCTGGAGTCGAGTACCCGCCTACGAGCAGTACTTC
. | TRBJ2-5 | TRBD2 | TRBV29-1 | CSVDHVAGETQYF | TGCAGCGTTGATCACGTAGCGGGGGAGACCCAGTACTTC
. | TRBJ2-7 | TRBD1 | TRBV27 | CASSLAQGGSYEQYF | TGTGCCAGCAGTTTAGCACAGGGGGGTAGTTACGAGCAGTACTTC
. | TRBJ2-7 | TRBD2 | TRBV7-9 | CSSSPESGRTLYEQYF | TGTTCCAGCAGCCCCGAAAGCGGGAGAACTCTCTACGAGCAGTACTTC
. | TRBJ2-1 | TRBD1 | TRBV28 | CASSLLDRGPYNEQFF | TGTGCCAGCAGTTTGCTGGACAGGGGGCCATACAATGAGCAGTTCTTC
. | TRBJ2-3 | TRBD2 | TRBV7-9 | CASSLGLADSTDTQYF | TGTGCCAGCAGCTTAGGTCTAGCGGATAGCACAGATACGCAGTATTTT
. | TRBJ1-2 | TRBD1 | TRBV14 | CASKPGQGLGSYTF | TGTGCCAGCAAACCGGGACAGGGCCTGGGGAGCTACACCTTC
. | TRBJ2-7 | TRBD2 | TRBV2 | CASRISLAGAYEQYF | TGTGCCAGCAGAATTTCTCTAGCGGGAGCCTACGAGCAGTACTTC
once | TRBJ2-5 | . | TRBV7-6 | CASSPQGQGRETQYF | TGTGCCAGCAGCCCCCAGGGGCAGGGACGAGAGACCCAGTACTTC
. | TRBJ1-5 | . | TRBV19 | CASSTPNSNQPQHF | TGTGCCAGTAGTACCCCTAATAGCAATCAGCCCCAGCATTTT
. | TRBJ1-3 | . | TRBV6-6 | CASSYLENTIYF | TGTGCCAGCAGTTACTTGGAGAACACCATATATTTT
. | TRBJ2-5 | TRBD1 | TRBV27 | CASSTPGQYQETQYF | TGTGCCAGCAGTACCCCGGGACAGTACCAAGAGACCCAGTACTTC
. | TRBJ2-1 | . | TRBV9 | CASSSDSANEQFF | TGTGCCAGCAGCTCAGACTCAGCTAATGAGCAGTTCTTC
. | TRBJ2-1 | TRBD2 | TRBV29-1 | CSVTSGYEQFF | TGCAGCGTAACTAGCGGTTATGAGCAGTTCTTC
. | TRBJ2-7 | TRBD1 | TRBV28 | CASSLALDRDEQYF | TGTGCCAGCAGTTTGGCCCTGGACAGGGATGAGCAGTACTTC
. | TRBJ2-2 | . | TRBV28 | CASRGQLNTGELFF | TGTGCCAGCAGAGGACAGCTGAACACCGGGGAGCTGTTTTTT
. | TRBJ1-1 | TRBD1 | TRBV25-1 | CASSGGQGFYTEAFF | TGTGCCAGCAGTGGGGGACAGGGGTTCTACACTGAAGCTTTCTTT
. | TRBJ1-3 | . | TRBV2 | CASSEQGSGNTIYF | TGTGCCAGCAGTGAACAGGGATCTGGAAACACCATATATTTT
. | TRBJ2-7 | . | TRBV28 | CASRETGSGIYEQYF | TGTGCCAGCAGGGAGACAGGTAGTGGGATATACGAGCAGTACTTC
. | TRBJ2-1 | TRBD2 | TRBV20-1 | CSARREEQFF | TGCAGTGCAAGGCGGGAGGAGCAGTTCTTC
. | TRBJ2-5 | . | TRBV29-1 | CSSTQGEEETQYF | TGCAGCTCCACCCAGGGCGAGGAAGAGACCCAGTACTTC
. | TRBJ2-7 | . | TRBV9 | CASSPREPSGEQYF | TGTGCCAGCAGCCCCCGGGAACCGAGCGGGGAGCAGTACTTC
. | TRBJ1-1 | . | TRBV27 | CASSLSGLLEAPFTF | TGTGCCAGCAGTTTATCGGGGTTGTTGGAGGCACCATTCACCTTT
. | TRBJ2-2 | TRBD2 | TRBV29-1 | CSVGLVSGELFF | TGCAGCGTGGGACTAGTCTCCGGGGAGCTGTTTTTT
few | TRBJ1-5 | . | TRBV28 | CASQTGGRSNQPQHF | TGTGCCAGCCAAACGGGGGGGCGCAGCAATCAGCCCCAGCATTTT
. | TRBJ2-1 | TRBD2 | TRBV6-5 | CASSTLAGVRNEQFF | TGTGCCAGCAGCACCCTAGCGGGAGTAAGGAATGAGCAGTTCTTC
. | TRBJ2-7 | TRBD2 | TRBV29-1 | CSAQTSGREQYF | TGCAGCGCCCAGACTAGCGGGAGAGAGCAGTACTTC
. | TRBJ1-4 | . | TRBV29-1 | CSVEDLGGVGFGSDEKLFF | TGCAGCGTTGAAGATTTAGGAGGGGTAGGCTTTGGATCCGATGAAAAACTGTTTTTT